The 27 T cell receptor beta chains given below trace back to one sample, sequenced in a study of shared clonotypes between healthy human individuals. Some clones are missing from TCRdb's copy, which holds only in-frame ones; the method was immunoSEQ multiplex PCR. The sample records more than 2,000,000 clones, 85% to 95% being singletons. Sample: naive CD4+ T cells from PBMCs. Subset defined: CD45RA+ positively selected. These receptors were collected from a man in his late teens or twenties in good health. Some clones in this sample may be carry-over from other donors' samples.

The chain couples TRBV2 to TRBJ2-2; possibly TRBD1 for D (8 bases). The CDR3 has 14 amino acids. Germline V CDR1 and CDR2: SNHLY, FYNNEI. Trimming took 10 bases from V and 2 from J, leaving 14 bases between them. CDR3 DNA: TGTGCCACCACAGGGGGGGTAAACACCGGGGAGCTGTTTTTT. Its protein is CATTGGVNTGELFF.

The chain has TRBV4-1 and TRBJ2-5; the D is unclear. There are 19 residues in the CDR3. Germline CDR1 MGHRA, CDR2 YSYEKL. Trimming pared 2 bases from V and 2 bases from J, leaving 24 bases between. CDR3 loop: CASSQRPTKAWQRQETQYF. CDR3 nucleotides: TGCGCCAGCAGCCAAAGACCAACCAAGGCGTGGCAAAGGCAAGAGACCCAGTACTTC.

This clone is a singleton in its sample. The CDR3 region is CASMDRSNEKLFF. The CDR3 DNA is TGTGCCAGCATGGACAGGAGTAATGAAAAACTGTTTTTT. The J gene is TRBJ1-4, the V gene TRBV19, with TRBD1 matching 7 bases. The germline V gene has CDR1 LNHDA and CDR2 SQIVND (reference sequence). The V and J ends lost 9 bases and 4 bases, in that order; junction bases with no gene match: 5. There are 13 residues in the CDR3.

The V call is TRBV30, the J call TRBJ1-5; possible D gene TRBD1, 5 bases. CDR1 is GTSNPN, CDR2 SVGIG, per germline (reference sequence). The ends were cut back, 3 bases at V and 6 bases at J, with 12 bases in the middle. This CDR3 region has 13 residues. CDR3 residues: CAWSLGGTQPQHF. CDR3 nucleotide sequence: TGTGCCTGGAGCCTCGGCGGGACTCAGCCCCAGCATTTT.

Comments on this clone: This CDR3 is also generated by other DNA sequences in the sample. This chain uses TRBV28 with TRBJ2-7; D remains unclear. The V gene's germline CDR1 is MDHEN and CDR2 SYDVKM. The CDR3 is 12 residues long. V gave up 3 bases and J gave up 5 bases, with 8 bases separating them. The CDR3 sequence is CASSLLGDEQYF. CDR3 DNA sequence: TGTGCCAGCAGTTTGCTGGGTGACGAGCAGTACTTC.

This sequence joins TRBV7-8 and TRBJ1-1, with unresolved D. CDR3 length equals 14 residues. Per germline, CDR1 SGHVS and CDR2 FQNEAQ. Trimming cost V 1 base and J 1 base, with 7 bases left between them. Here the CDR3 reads CASSLVVTNTEAFF. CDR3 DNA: TGTGCCAGCAGCTTAGTAGTTACGAACACTGAAGCTTTCTTT.

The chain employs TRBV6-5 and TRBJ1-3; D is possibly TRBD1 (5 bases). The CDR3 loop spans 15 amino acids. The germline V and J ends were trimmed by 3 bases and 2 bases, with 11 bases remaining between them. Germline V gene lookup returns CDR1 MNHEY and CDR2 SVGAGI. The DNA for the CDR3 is TGTGCCAGCAGTTATAAGGGGACTGCTGGAAACACCATATATTTT. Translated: CASSYKGTAGNTIYF.

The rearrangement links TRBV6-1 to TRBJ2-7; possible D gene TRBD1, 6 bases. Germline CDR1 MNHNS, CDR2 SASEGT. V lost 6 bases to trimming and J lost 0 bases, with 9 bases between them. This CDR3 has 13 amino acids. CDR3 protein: CASRAGVSYEQYF. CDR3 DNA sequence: TGTGCCAGCAGGGCAGGGGTCTCCTACGAGCAGTACTTC.

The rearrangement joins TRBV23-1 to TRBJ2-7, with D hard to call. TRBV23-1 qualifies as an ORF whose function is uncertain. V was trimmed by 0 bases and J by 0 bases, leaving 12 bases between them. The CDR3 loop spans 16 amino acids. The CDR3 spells CASSQSIGGSSYEQYF. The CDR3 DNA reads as TGCGCCAGCAGTCAATCGATCGGTGGAAGCTCCTACGAGCAGTACTTC.

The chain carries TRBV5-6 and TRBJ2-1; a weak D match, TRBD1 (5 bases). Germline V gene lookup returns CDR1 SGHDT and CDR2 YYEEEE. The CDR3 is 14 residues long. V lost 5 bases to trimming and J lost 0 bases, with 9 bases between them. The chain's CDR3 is CASRDTSSYNEQFF. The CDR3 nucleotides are TGTGCCAGCAGGGACACTTCCTCCTACAATGAGCAGTTCTTC.

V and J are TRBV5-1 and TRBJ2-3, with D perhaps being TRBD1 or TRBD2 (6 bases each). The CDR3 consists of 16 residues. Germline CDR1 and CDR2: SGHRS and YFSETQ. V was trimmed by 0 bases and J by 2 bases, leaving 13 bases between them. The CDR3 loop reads CASSLVGGLDTDTQYF. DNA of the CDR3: TGCGCCAGCAGCTTGGTTGGGGGGCTTGACACAGATACGCAGTATTTT. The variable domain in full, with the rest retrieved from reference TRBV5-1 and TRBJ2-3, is KAGVTQTPRYLIKTRGQQVTLSCSPISGHRSVSWYQQTPGQGLQFLFEYFSETQRNKGNFPGRFSGRQFSNSRSEMNVSTLELGDSALYLCASSLVGGLDTDTQYFGPGTRLTVL.

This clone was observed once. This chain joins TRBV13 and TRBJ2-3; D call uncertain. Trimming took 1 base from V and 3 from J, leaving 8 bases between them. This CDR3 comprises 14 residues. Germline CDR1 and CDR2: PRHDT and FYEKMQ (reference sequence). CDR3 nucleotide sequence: TGTGCCAGCAGCTTAGAACTACTAACAGATACGCAGTATTTT. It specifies CASSLELLTDTQYF.

CDR3 residues: CASSELTRRKLFF. The CDR3 nucleotides read TGTGCCAGCAGTGAGCTTACTCGTCGGAAACTGTTTTTT. The chain is built from TRBV6-1 and TRBJ1-4; D is uncertain. This CDR3 region has 13 residues. Germline assignment: CDR1 MNHNS and CDR2 SASEGT. The germline V and J ends were trimmed by 3 bases and 11 bases, with 13 bases remaining between them.

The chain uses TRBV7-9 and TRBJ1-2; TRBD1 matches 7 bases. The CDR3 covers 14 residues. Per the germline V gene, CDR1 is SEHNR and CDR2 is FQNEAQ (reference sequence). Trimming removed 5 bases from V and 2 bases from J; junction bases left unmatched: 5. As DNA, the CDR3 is TGTGCCAGCAGCACCGGGACAGAAAACTATGGCTACACCTTC. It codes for CASSTGTENYGYTF.

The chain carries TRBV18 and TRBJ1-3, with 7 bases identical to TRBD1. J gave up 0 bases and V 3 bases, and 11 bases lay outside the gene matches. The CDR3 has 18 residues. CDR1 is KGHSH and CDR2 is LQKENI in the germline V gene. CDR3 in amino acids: CASSPDQQGTHSGNTIYF. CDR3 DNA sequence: TGTGCCAGCTCACCGGACCAACAGGGGACCCACTCTGGAAACACCATATATTTT.

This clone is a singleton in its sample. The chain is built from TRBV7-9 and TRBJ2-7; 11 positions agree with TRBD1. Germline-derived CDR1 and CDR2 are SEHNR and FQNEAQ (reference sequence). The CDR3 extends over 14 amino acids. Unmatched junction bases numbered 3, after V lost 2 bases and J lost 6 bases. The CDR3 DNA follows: TGTGCCAGCAGCTTATATGGGACAGGGGGCGAGCAGTACTTC. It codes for CASSLYGTGGEQYF.

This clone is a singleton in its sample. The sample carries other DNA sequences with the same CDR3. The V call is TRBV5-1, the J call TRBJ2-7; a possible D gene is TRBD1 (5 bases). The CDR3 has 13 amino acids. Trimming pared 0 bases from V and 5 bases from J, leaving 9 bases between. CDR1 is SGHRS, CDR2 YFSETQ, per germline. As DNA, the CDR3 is TGCGCCAGCAGCTTGGAAGGGGCAGACGAGCAGTACTTC. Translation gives CASSLEGADEQYF.

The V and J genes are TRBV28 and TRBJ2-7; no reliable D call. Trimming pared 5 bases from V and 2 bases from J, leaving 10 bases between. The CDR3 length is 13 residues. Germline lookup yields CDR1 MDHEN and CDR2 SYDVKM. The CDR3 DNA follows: TGTGCCAGCAGTGTGACGGCCCCCTACGAGCAGTACTTC. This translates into CASSVTAPYEQYF.

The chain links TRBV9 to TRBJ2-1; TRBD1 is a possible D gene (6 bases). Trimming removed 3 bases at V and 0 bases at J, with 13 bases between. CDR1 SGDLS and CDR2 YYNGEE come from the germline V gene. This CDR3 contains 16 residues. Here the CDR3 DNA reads TGTGCCAGCAGCGCTACGGGACATAACTCCTACAATGAGCAGTTCTTC. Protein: CASSATGHNSYNEQFF. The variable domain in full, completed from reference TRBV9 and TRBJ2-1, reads DSGVTQTPKHLITATGQRVTLRCSPRSGDLSVYWYQQSLDQGLQFLIQYYNGEERAKGNILERFSAQQFPDLHSELNLSSLELGDSALYFCASSATGHNSYNEQFFGPGTRLTVL.

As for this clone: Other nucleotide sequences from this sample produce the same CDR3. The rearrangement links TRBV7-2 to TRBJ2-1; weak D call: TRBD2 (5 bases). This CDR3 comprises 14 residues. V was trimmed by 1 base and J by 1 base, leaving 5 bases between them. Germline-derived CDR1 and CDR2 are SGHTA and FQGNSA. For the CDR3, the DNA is TGTGCCAGCAGCTTAGGCGGGTCCTACAATGAGCAGTTCTTC. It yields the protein CASSLGGSYNEQFF. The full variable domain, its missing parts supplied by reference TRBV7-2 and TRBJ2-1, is GAGVSQSPSNKVTEKGKDVELRCDPISGHTALYWYRQSLGQGLEFLIYFQGNSAPDKSGLPSDRFSAERTGGSVSTLTIQRTQQEDSAVYLCASSLGGSYNEQFFGPGTRLTVL.

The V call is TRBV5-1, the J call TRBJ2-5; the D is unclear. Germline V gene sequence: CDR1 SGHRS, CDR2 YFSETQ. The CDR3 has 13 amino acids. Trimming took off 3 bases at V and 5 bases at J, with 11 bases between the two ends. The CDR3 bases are TGCGCCAGCAGCTATGGGTCAACGGAGACCCAGTACTTC. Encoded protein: CASSYGSTETQYF.

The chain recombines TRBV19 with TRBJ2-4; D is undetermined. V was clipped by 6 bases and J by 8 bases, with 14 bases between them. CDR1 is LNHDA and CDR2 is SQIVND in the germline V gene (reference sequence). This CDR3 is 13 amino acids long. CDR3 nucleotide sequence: TGTGCCAGTAGACCCTTAAACATGGACATTCAGTACTTC. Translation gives CASRPLNMDIQYF.

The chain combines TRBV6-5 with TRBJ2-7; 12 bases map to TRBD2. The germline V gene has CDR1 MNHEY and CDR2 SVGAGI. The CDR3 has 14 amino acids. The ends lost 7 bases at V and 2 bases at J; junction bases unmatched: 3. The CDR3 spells CASKRLAGAYEQYF. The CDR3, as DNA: TGTGCCAGCAAAAGACTAGCGGGAGCCTACGAGCAGTACTTC.

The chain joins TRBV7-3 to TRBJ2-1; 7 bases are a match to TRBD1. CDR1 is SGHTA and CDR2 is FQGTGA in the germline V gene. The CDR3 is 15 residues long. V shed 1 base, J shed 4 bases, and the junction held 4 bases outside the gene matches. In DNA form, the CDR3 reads TGTGCCAGCAGCTTAAGCGACAGGGCTTACAATGAGCAGTTCTTC. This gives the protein CASSLSDRAYNEQFF.

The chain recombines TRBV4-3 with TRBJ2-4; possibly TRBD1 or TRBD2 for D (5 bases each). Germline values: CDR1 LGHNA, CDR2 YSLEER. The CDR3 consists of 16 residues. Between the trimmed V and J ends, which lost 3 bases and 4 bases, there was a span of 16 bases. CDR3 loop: CASSHGDIEGKNIQYF. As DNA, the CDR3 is TGCGCCAGCAGCCACGGGGATATTGAGGGGAAAAACATTCAGTACTTC.

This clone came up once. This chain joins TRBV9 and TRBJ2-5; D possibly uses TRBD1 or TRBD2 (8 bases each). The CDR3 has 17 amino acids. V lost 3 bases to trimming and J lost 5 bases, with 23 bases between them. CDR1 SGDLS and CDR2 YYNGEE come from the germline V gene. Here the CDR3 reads CASSAGGPSGGDETQYF. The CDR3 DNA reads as TGTGCCAGCAGCGCGGGAGGGCCCTCAGGGGGCGACGAGACCCAGTACTTC.

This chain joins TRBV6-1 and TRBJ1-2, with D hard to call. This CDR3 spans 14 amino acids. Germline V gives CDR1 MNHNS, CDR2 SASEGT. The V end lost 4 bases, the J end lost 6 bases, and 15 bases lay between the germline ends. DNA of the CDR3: TGTGCCAGCAGTGCCTGGGAAACAGTTGATGGCTACACCTTC. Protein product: CASSAWETVDGYTF.